This entry lists 19 T cell receptor beta chains sequenced from one sample in a study of blood T cells in healthy people across ages. PCR was performed a second time for about 7 to 11 cycles using a sample-barcoded 5' primer and a J-beta primer mix. TCRdb re-called the 5' RACE reads through MiXCR, storing one row per CDR3 protein. The sample consists of about 1.8 million distinct CDR3 sequences, about 50% of them appearing once. Sequencing was done on a sample of blood. All receptors come from a woman aged 35 to 49 in good health.

The rearrangement links TRBV4-1 to TRBJ1-4; the D is unclear. Deletions cut 0 bases from V and 5 bases from J, with 16 bases between. The CDR3 extends over 17 amino acids. Germline loops: CDR1 MGHRA, CDR2 YSYEKL. CDR3 protein: CASSQDPAGSGNEKLFF. The CDR3 DNA reads TGCGCCAGCAGCCAAGACCCCGCGGGGTCGGGGAATGAAAAACTGTTTTTT.

This clonotype was seen more than once but under ten times. V is TRBV7-8 and J is TRBJ2-1; TRBD1 might be the D (5 bases). The CDR3 spans 15 residues. Germline V CDR1 and CDR2: SGHVS, FQNEAQ. V was shortened by 2 bases and J by 6 bases, with 14 bases between the two germline ends. The CDR3 loop is CASSLLGRGGNEQFF. CDR3 in DNA: TGTGCCAGCAGCTTACTCGGAAGGGGCGGCAATGAGCAGTTCTTC.

V usage is TRBV9 and J usage is TRBJ1-2; possible D gene TRBD1, 6 bases. Trimming pared 3 bases from V and 2 bases from J, leaving 17 bases between. Germline CDR1 and CDR2: SGDLS and YYNGEE. The CDR3 has 16 amino acids. The CDR3: CASSERGGALNYGYTF. For the CDR3, the DNA is TGTGCCAGCAGCGAGAGGGGGGGAGCATTAAACTATGGCTACACCTTC.

This clonotype was counted a few times. This chain uses TRBV6-5 with TRBJ1-6; D gene uncertain. From germline, CDR1 is MNHEY and CDR2 SVGAGI. The CDR3 totals 13 residues. Trimming stripped 0 bases from V and 7 bases from J, with 4 bases between. Here the CDR3 DNA reads TGTGCCAGCAGTTACTCTTCAAATTCACCCCTCCACTTT. Amino acids: CASSYSSNSPLHF.

The J gene is TRBJ2-1, the V gene TRBV19; TRBD2 agrees at 7 bases. The trim removed 1 base at V and 3 bases at J, leaving 9 bases unmatched. The CDR3 has 17 amino acids. Germline CDR1 is LNHDA and CDR2 is SQIVND (reference sequence). The CDR3 DNA is TGTGCCAGTAGTATAGCCCACGGGGGGTCCTTCTACAATGAGCAGTTCTTC. Its translation: CASSIAHGGSFYNEQFF. The variable domain in full, completed from reference TRBV19 and TRBJ2-1, reads DGGITQSPKYLFRKEGQNVTLSCEQNLNHDAMYWYRQDPGQGLRLIYYSQIVNDFQKGDIAEGYSVSREKKESFPLTVTSAQKNPTAFYLCASSIAHGGSFYNEQFFGPGTRLTVL.

V and J are TRBV9 and TRBJ2-7, with D unclear. V lost 0 bases to trimming and J lost 6 bases, with 10 bases between them. The CDR3 runs to 13 residues. Looked up from germline, CDR1 is SGDLS and CDR2 is YYNGEE. CDR3 loop: CASSVEPSGEQYF. DNA of the CDR3: TGTGCCAGCAGCGTAGAACCCTCTGGCGAGCAGTACTTC.

The chain has TRBV20-1 and TRBJ1-2; no definite D call. The CDR3 spans 13 residues. The V end lost 3 bases, the J end lost 7 bases, and 15 bases lay between the germline ends. CDR1 is DFQATT and CDR2 is SNEGSKA in the germline V gene (reference sequence). Here the CDR3 DNA reads TGCAGTGCTAGTAGGCAGATTTTGGGTGGCTACACCTTC. Translation gives CSASRQILGGYTF.

The chain combines TRBV4-3 with TRBJ2-1; tentatively, D is TRBD2 (5 bases). This CDR3 comprises 16 residues. CDR1 and CDR2 from the germline V gene are LGHNA and YSLEER. The V end was cut by 0 bases, the J end by 5 bases, with 14 bases between. The CDR3 protein is CASSQEFASYHNEQFF. The CDR3 DNA follows: TGCGCCAGCAGCCAAGAATTCGCTAGCTACCACAATGAGCAGTTCTTC.

The gene calls are TRBV6-6 and TRBJ1-2; a weak D match, TRBD1 (6 bases). CDR3 size: 16 residues. V lost 7 bases and J 0 bases, leaving 18 bases between the germline ends. CDR1 and CDR2 (germline): MNHNY, SVGAGI (reference sequence). As DNA, the CDR3 is TGTGCCAGCACCCAAAAAACGGGGGCGACTAACTATGGCTACACCTTC. Amino acids: CASTQKTGATNYGYTF.

V is TRBV28 and J is TRBJ2-7; the D gene is possibly TRBD1 (6 bases). The J call may be faulty, since TRBJ2-5 better matches the DNA end. There are 15 residues in the CDR3. The germline V gene has CDR1 MDHEN and CDR2 SYDVKM. In DNA form, the CDR3 reads TGTGCCAGCAGTCTCCAACCGGGACATGGGGAGACCCAGTACTTC. This sequence encodes CASSLQPGHGETQYF.

The chain is built from TRBV20-1 and TRBJ2-3, with D perhaps TRBD1 (5 bases). Germline-derived CDR1 and CDR2 are DFQATT and SNEGSKA (reference sequence). V lost 3 bases and J 5 bases, leaving 15 bases between the germline ends. The CDR3 runs 14 residues. The CDR3 here is CSASPDSTQDTQYF. Written as DNA, the CDR3 is TGCAGTGCTAGTCCCGACAGCACACAAGATACGCAGTATTTT.

This chain links TRBV5-1 with TRBJ2-1; weak D call: TRBD1 (6 bases). Trimming took 0 bases from V and 0 from J, leaving 25 bases between them. CDR3 length equals 21 residues. Germline loops: CDR1 SGHRS, CDR2 YFSETQ. The CDR3 here is CASSLEGQVWGNRVSYNEQFF. In nucleotides, the CDR3 is TGCGCCAGCAGCTTGGAAGGTCAAGTCTGGGGAAACAGGGTCTCCTACAATGAGCAGTTCTTC.

This sequence joins TRBV12-3 or TRBV12-4 and TRBJ2-1; 9 bases line up with TRBD2. The DNA end lines up better with TRBJ2-7; the J call may be wrong. The CDR3 consists of 15 residues. The CDR3 spells CASSLAGGPSNEQYF. In DNA, the CDR3 is TGTGCCAGCAGTTTGGCGGGGGGGCCTTCGAATGAGCAGTACTTC.

The chain is built from TRBV5-1 and TRBJ1-2, with 9 positions matching TRBD1. The germline CDR1 and CDR2 sequences are SGHRS and YFSETQ. CDR3 size: 17 residues. V shed 3 bases, J shed 0 bases, and the junction held 9 bases outside the gene matches. As DNA, the CDR3 is TGCGCCAGCAGCTACCCGGGGGGACAGGGAACTAACTATGGCTACACCTTC. Translation gives CASSYPGGQGTNYGYTF.

This clonotype was detected many times. The chain couples TRBV29-1 to TRBJ2-5, with a possible D match to TRBD1 (6 bases). CDR1 and CDR2 (germline): SQVTM, ANQGSEA. The CDR3 has 13 residues. Trimming cost V 7 bases and J 5 bases, with 17 bases left between them. In DNA, the CDR3 is TGCAGCGCTCCGGGACAAAGAGTCGAGACCCAGTACTTC. Amino acid sequence: CSAPGQRVETQYF.

A word on this clonotype: Being one base from a much bigger clone, this may be a read error. The chain combines TRBV10-3 with TRBJ2-1; D gene unclear. Between the trimmed V and J ends, which lost 3 bases and 10 bases, there was a span of 7 bases. CDR1 and CDR2 (germline): ENHRY, SYGVKD. The CDR3 is made up of 11 amino acids. The CDR3 here is CAISDKYEQFF. CDR3 bases: TGTGCCATCAGTGATAAGTACGAGCAGTTCTTC.

The chain employs TRBV9 and TRBJ2-3, with TRBD2 matching over 10 bases. Germline CDR1 is SGDLS and CDR2 is YYNGEE. J was trimmed by 2 bases and V by 5 bases; bases with no gene match: 8. The CDR3 runs to 16 residues. CDR3 in amino acids: CASSRLGLANTDTQYF. In DNA form, the CDR3 reads TGTGCCAGCAGTCGACTGGGACTAGCGAACACAGATACGCAGTATTTT.

This clonotype was observed once. Germline and junction disagree at one end, which may indicate a read error. The CDR3 loop reads CTSSITSTNEQFF. The CDR3 coding sequence is TGTACCAGCAGTATAACTAGTACGAATGAGCAGTTCTTC. This chain links TRBV28 with TRBJ2-1; TRBD2 might be the D (5 bases). Germline assignment: CDR1 MDHEN and CDR2 SYDVKM. This CDR3 has 13 amino acids.

On this clonotype itself: Given a much more abundant clone one base away, this may be a read error. The CDR3 DNA is TGTGCCAGCAGCTTGACTAGTTCCTCCTGCGAGCAGTACTTC. Translated: CASSLTSSSCEQYF. The chain couples TRBV7-2 to TRBJ2-7; weak D call: TRBD2 (6 bases). Germline V gives CDR1 SGHTA, CDR2 FQGNSA. The CDR3 contains 14 residues.